This TCR beta chain appears in the sequencing data of a study of CD8+CD57+ T cells in acquired aplastic anemia. The overall study: When averaged, DNA from sorted CD4+ and CD8+ cells came to approximately 3.2 ug.

Findings of the study overall: Between patients and controls, CD8+ Simpson's diversity did not vary significantly. The same twenty-nine CD8+ CDR3 sequences occurred in patients and in controls.

This clonotype has at least ten counts. Antigen: not known. The use of genomic DNA as template underpinned the TCR beta VDJ and CDR3 profiling. TCRdb itself ran the reads through MiXCR, one entry per CDR3 protein. Of about 220,000 distinct CDR3 sequences listed, 34% are singletons. The germline gives CDR1 MNHNS, CDR2 SASEGT. CDR3 length: 13 amino acids. V trimming: 6 bases; J trimming: 6 bases; junction bases outside the gene matches: 7. Sequencing was carried out using sorted CD4+, CD8+, or CD8+CD57+ T cells (not recorded which) from PBMCs. This sequence was found in a human donor in good health, serving as a control. The chain employs TRBV6-1 and TRBJ2-7; 8 bases are shared with TRBD1. The CDR3 coding sequence is TGTGCCAGCAGCCGGGGACAGGCGAGCGAGCAGTACTTC. This sequence encodes CASSRGQASEQYF.